One and the same sample provided the 8 T cell receptor beta chains below, sequenced in a study of control samples from healthy donors and cancer patients. Sequenced by immunoSEQ multiplex PCR; TCRdb stores in-frame clones only, minus some. The table lists about 120,000 clones, roughly 87% of them singletons, with around 1.8% in the top ten. Sequenced material: blood. The source of these receptors is a man between 18 and 29 years old in good health.

This chain links TRBV27 with TRBJ1-1; 9 bases agree with TRBD1. V shed 0 bases, J shed 0 bases, and the junction held 2 bases outside the gene matches. CDR1 is MNHEY, CDR2 SMNVEV, per germline (reference sequence). This CDR3 has 16 amino acids. This CDR3 is CASSLSGQGMNTEAFF. The DNA of the CDR3 is TGTGCCAGCAGTTTATCGGGACAGGGAATGAACACTGAAGCTTTCTTT.

This chain joins TRBV5-1 and TRBJ2-3; D remains ambiguous. V was trimmed by 1 base and J by 5 bases, leaving 2 bases between them. CDR3 length: 11 amino acids. From germline, CDR1 is SGHRS and CDR2 YFSETQ. The CDR3 spells CASSLKDTQYF. CDR3 coding DNA: TGCGCCAGCAGCTTGAAAGATACGCAGTATTTT.

The chain couples TRBV21-1 to TRBJ1-5. TRBV21-1 is a recognized pseudogene. CDR3 length: 16 residues. CDR3 bases: TGTGCCAGCAGCAAACGGATGGGTTATAGCAATCAGCCCCAGCATTTT. This gives the protein CASSKRMGYSNQPQHF.

The chain uses TRBV2 and TRBJ1-5; D is undetermined. CDR1 and CDR2 (germline): SNHLY, FYNNEI. The CDR3 runs 14 residues. Deletions cut 0 bases from V and 7 bases from J, with 10 bases between. The CDR3 bases are TGTGCCAGCAGTGAAGCGCTAGGGTTCCAGCCCCAGCATTTT. Protein sequence: CASSEALGFQPQHF.

This clone was counted only a few times. The V and J genes are TRBV5-1 and TRBJ1-1; D is unclear. Germline V lookup: CDR1 SGHRS, CDR2 YFSETQ. The CDR3 consists of 16 residues. Trimming left V 2 bases short and J 4 bases short, with 18 bases between. The CDR3 DNA follows: TGCGCCAGCAGCTTCTCGCCCCCTCCTGCGGCCACTGAAGCTTTCTTT. This encodes CASSFSPPPAATEAFF.

The V gene is TRBV7-8, the J gene TRBJ2-1, with 11 bases identical to TRBD2. The CDR3 length is 18 residues. Germline CDR1 and CDR2: SGHVS and FQNEAQ. V lost 2 bases to trimming and J lost 3 bases; unmatched junction nucleotides: 9. The chain's CDR3 is CASSLTLAGVVVYNEQFF. The CDR3 DNA is TGTGCCAGCAGCTTAACACTAGCGGGAGTTGTCGTCTACAATGAGCAGTTCTTC.

CDR3 sequence: CASSVRLGGPYNEQFF. The DNA for the CDR3 is TGTGCCAGCAGCGTCCGTCTTGGGGGACCTTACAATGAGCAGTTCTTC. The chain couples TRBV9 to TRBJ2-1, with D perhaps being TRBD1 or TRBD2 (5 bases each). The CDR3 covers 16 residues. Deletions cut 2 bases from V and 4 bases from J, with 16 bases between. The germline gives CDR1 SGDLS, CDR2 YYNGEE.

The count of this clone is one. The genes are TRBV9 and TRBJ1-2, with D possibly matching TRBD1 (5 bases). This CDR3 comprises 13 residues. Germline CDR1 reads SGDLS; CDR2 reads YYNGEE. Trimming left V 4 bases short and J 6 bases short, with 13 bases between. The CDR3 coding sequence is TGTGCCAGCAGCAGCCAAGGGGTGAATGGCTACACCTTC. Protein sequence: CASSSQGVNGYTF.